These 14 T cell receptor beta chains came from one sample sequenced in a study of blood T cell repertoires in COVID-19. Clones were sequenced by immunoSEQ multiplex PCR, and TCRdb holds only the in-frame ones, with some missing. There are about 280,000 clones in the sample; around 87% occur only once, and around 1.7% lies in the top ten. Specimen: PBMCs or T cells enriched from blood (not recorded which). The receptors originated from a woman in her late teens or twenties with acute COVID-19.

This clone appeared a few times. The chain recombines TRBV28 with TRBJ1-1; 7 bases align to TRBD1. Trimming cost V 5 bases and J 2 bases; bases outside gene matches: 5. The CDR3 is 14 residues long. CDR1 and CDR2 (germline): MDHEN, SYDVKM. CDR3 sequence: CASSQGDRNTEAFF. The DNA of the CDR3 is TGTGCCAGCAGTCAAGGGGACAGAAACACTGAAGCTTTCTTT.

The rearrangement joins TRBV5-1 to TRBJ1-6; the D gene is possibly TRBD1 (5 bases). This CDR3 spans 14 amino acids. CDR1 is SGHRS, CDR2 YFSETQ, per germline. V shed 3 bases and J shed 10 bases, with 14 bases lying between them. The chain's CDR3 is CASSSSGERSPLHF. Here the CDR3 DNA reads TGCGCCAGCAGCTCCTCGGGGGAGCGATCACCCCTCCACTTT.

The chain couples TRBV15 to TRBJ2-1; 9 positions match TRBD1. The CDR3 runs to 15 residues. V dropped 0 bases and J dropped 8; count of bases not matched to a gene: 5. From germline, CDR1 is LNHNV and CDR2 YYDKDF (reference sequence). DNA for the CDR3: TGTGCCACCAGCAGAGATGGACAGGGGACCGATGAGCAGTTCTTC. Amino acid sequence: CATSRDGQGTDEQFF.

The genes are TRBV27 and TRBJ1-2; D unresolved. V gave up 5 bases and J gave up 7 bases, with 17 bases separating them. The germline V gene has CDR1 MNHEY and CDR2 SMNVEV (reference sequence). The CDR3 extends over 14 amino acids. The CDR3 nucleotides read TGTGCCAGCAGTGCAACGGGCCGGAGGGCTGGCTACACCTTC. It codes for CASSATGRRAGYTF.

V usage is TRBV7-8 and J usage is TRBJ2-1; the match to TRBD2 covers 9 bases. J lost 0 bases, V lost 6 bases, and 3 bases had no gene match. This CDR3 has 15 residues. Germline V gene sequence: CDR1 SGHVS, CDR2 FQNEAQ. CDR3: CASRLAGPSYNEQFF. The CDR3 coding sequence is TGTGCCAGCAGACTAGCGGGCCCCTCCTACAATGAGCAGTTCTTC.

V usage is TRBV28 and J usage is TRBJ2-7; 8 bases agree with TRBD1. In germline, CDR1 is MDHEN, CDR2 SYDVKM. The CDR3 runs to 16 residues. The trim removed 5 bases at V and 0 bases at J, leaving 9 bases unmatched. The CDR3: CASSPGQGRPSYEQYF. CDR3 nucleotides: TGTGCCAGCAGTCCAGGACAGGGCCGCCCCTCCTACGAGCAGTACTTC.

The chain carries TRBV2 and TRBJ2-1, with 11 bases identical to TRBD2. This CDR3 has 15 amino acids. Trimming took 6 bases from V and 4 from J; bases not matched to a gene: 5. Germline V gene sequence: CDR1 SNHLY, CDR2 FYNNEI. CDR3 sequence reads: CASRGLADLYNEQFF. The CDR3 DNA reads TGTGCCAGCAGGGGACTAGCGGACTTATACAATGAGCAGTTCTTC.

This chain links TRBV4-3 with TRBJ1-2, with 7 positions matching TRBD1. The V segment lost 1 base and the J segment 1 base; nucleotides outside the gene matches: 6. CDR1 and CDR2 from the germline V gene are LGHNA and YSLEER. The CDR3 is 16 amino acids. Written as DNA, the CDR3 is TGCGCCAGCAGCCAAGTCGGGACAGAATTTAACTATGGCTACACCTTC. As protein: CASSQVGTEFNYGYTF.

The chain employs TRBV7-3 and TRBJ1-1; 10 bases fit TRBD1. V gave up 1 base and J gave up 8 bases; unmatched junction bases: 1. Germline values: CDR1 SGHTA, CDR2 FQGTGA. This CDR3 spans 13 amino acids. The CDR3 coding sequence is TGTGCCAGCAGCTTAAGGGGACAGGGGGAAGCTTTCTTT. Translating it yields CASSLRGQGEAFF. Based on the CDR3 plus reference TRBV7-3 and TRBJ1-1, the full variable domain is GAGVSQTPSNKVTEKGKYVELRCDPISGHTALYWYRQSLGQGPEFLIYFQGTGAADDSGLPNDRFFAVRPEGSVSTLKIQRTERGDSAVYLCASSLRGQGEAFFGQGTRLTVV.

This clone was detected only once. The chain links TRBV28 to TRBJ1-4; D might be TRBD1 (5 bases). Germline V gene sequence: CDR1 MDHEN, CDR2 SYDVKM. The CDR3 spans 13 residues. V was shortened by 7 bases and J by 3 bases, with 9 bases between the two germline ends. This CDR3 is CASMWGPNEKLFF. Written as DNA, the CDR3 is TGTGCCAGCATGTGGGGCCCTAATGAAAAACTGTTTTTT.

This clone was seen a few times. This chain uses TRBV10-3 with TRBJ2-7; perhaps TRBD2 as D (5 bases). V was clipped by 0 bases and J by 6 bases, with 12 bases between them. The CDR3 has 14 residues. Germline-derived CDR1 and CDR2 are ENHRY and SYGVKD. The CDR3 DNA sequence: TGTGCCATCAGTGAGTCGACTCCCACTAGCGAGCAGTACTTC. Translated, it gives CAISESTPTSEQYF.

The genes are TRBV27 and TRBJ1-5, with 8 bases fitting TRBD1. V was pared by 5 bases and J by 2 bases, with 5 bases of the junction left unmatched. Germline V gene lookup returns CDR1 MNHEY and CDR2 SMNVEV (reference sequence). The CDR3 is made up of 15 amino acids. The DNA of the CDR3 is TGTGCCAGCAGTCTAATGACAGGGGGCAATCAGCCCCAGCATTTT. Translation: CASSLMTGGNQPQHF.

V usage is TRBV5-1 and J usage is TRBJ1-2; no firm D call. The germline CDR1 and CDR2 sequences are SGHRS and YFSETQ. This CDR3 has 16 residues. V lost 4 bases, J lost 0 bases, and 16 bases lay in between. This CDR3 is CASSPPPGTANYGYTF. The CDR3 DNA follows: TGCGCCAGCAGCCCACCTCCAGGAACGGCTAACTATGGCTACACCTTC.

The J gene is TRBJ2-1, the V gene TRBV6-2 or TRBV6-3, with a weak D call TRBD1 (5 bases). The length of the CDR3 is 13 residues. The V and J ends lost 2 bases and 9 bases respectively, with 11 bases between them. Germline-derived CDR1 and CDR2 are MNHEY and SVGEGT. The CDR3 loop reads CASSYGAKGEQFF. Written as DNA, the CDR3 is TGTGCCAGCAGTTACGGGGCAAAGGGTGAGCAGTTCTTC.